The rows below give T cell receptor beta chains drawn from one sample of a study of OX40 agonist ivuxolimab in advanced cancers. Using immunoSEQ multiplex PCR, the repertoire was profiled, and TCRdb retains in-frame clones only, with some absent. The table has under 90,000 clones, approximately 86% seen once. The source material was CD4+ or CD8+ T cells sorted from blood, sampled in a trial of the OX40 agonist ivuxolimab. All receptors derive from an adult with an advanced solid tumor such as melanoma, head and neck, liver or kidney cancer. Both conserved end residues are trimmed from each CDR3. The D gene is left open where the match is weak.

d_gene	v_gene	j_gene	CDR3aa
TRBD1	TRBV6-5	TRBJ1-5	ASTPGQNQPQH
TRBD2	TRBV25-1	TRBJ2-2	ASSRGGNTGELF
TRBD2	TRBV6-1	TRBJ2-1	ASFTGTSANEEQF
-	TRBV6-6	TRBJ2-1	ASSREQF
-	TRBV9	TRBJ2-2	ASSVAITGELF
-	TRBV6-1	TRBJ1-2	ASSLTLDSSYGYT
-	TRBV7-2	TRBJ2-1	ASSFRWGDEQF
TRBD1	TRBV19	TRBJ2-7	ASSPRRQGAPGHYEQY
-	TRBV6-5	TRBJ1-1	ASSYGGVNTEAF
TRBD1	TRBV11-3	TRBJ2-2	ASSTDRDPGELF
-	TRBV18	TRBJ1-6	ASSPLGAGDSPLH
-	TRBV10-3	TRBJ2-7	AISDPGLVSSYEQY
TRBD1	TRBV6-6	TRBJ1-2	ASSPTGDGYT
-	TRBV5-1	TRBJ2-5	ASSLMAGWVQETQY
-	TRBV27	TRBJ1-1	ASSPYTSRGAEAF
TRBD2	TRBV4-1	TRBJ2-1	ASSQDLGLGMSSYNEQF
TRBD1	TRBV19	TRBJ2-5	ASRDRPDEGETQY
-	TRBV2	TRBJ2-3	ASRPGTPTTDTQY
-	TRBV7-2	TRBJ2-3	ASSLVGGLSTDTQY
-	TRBV12-5	TRBJ2-7	ASGQMSYEQY
TRBD1	TRBV28	TRBJ2-2	ASSSQGARTGELF
-	TRBV10-2	TRBJ1-1	ASSEPLRVRSTEAF
TRBD1	TRBV7-8	TRBJ2-7	ASRGTGTYEQY
-	TRBV4-3	TRBJ1-1	ASSQDLGAWTPEAF
TRBD1	TRBV5-1	TRBJ2-3	ASSRSGTGTDTQY
-	TRBV7-2	TRBJ2-3	ASSSRMDTQY
-	TRBV2	TRBJ1-5	ASNPDRNSNQPQH
TRBD1	TRBV6-5	TRBJ2-7	ASSYRTGRREQY
-	TRBV4-1	TRBJ2-1	ASSLRGGGSYNEQF
-	TRBV6-5	TRBJ2-7	ASRAVPYEQY
-	TRBV29-1	TRBJ1-4	SARGLLDEKLF
-	TRBV27	TRBJ1-1	ASRTRTPGRNTEAF
TRBD2	TRBV11-3	TRBJ2-1	ASSPGLAGTLEQF
-	TRBV9	TRBJ2-4	ASSVVPGANKNIQY
TRBD2	TRBV4-3	TRBJ2-2	ASSRTLAGGRTGELF
TRBD2	TRBV6-1	TRBJ2-6	ASREPGLADSGANVLT
TRBD1	TRBV5-1	TRBJ1-2	ASSAGQGFGYT
-	TRBV6-6	TRBJ1-5	ASSPYTSFRDQPQH
TRBD2	TRBV11-3	TRBJ2-5	ASSWFREEETQY
-	TRBV6-1	TRBJ1-1	ASSTLWGTEAF
TRBD2	TRBV30	TRBJ2-5	AWSVSLAGLKTQY
-	TRBV7-6	TRBJ2-1	ASSINFWSPADEQF
-	TRBV11-2	TRBJ2-7	ASSSTLTGYEQY
-	TRBV29-1	TRBJ2-1	RVTSSGNNEQF
TRBD1	TRBV7-9	TRBJ2-1	ASSLRDRGFNEQF
-	TRBV9	TRBJ2-6	ASSLRTASSGANVLT